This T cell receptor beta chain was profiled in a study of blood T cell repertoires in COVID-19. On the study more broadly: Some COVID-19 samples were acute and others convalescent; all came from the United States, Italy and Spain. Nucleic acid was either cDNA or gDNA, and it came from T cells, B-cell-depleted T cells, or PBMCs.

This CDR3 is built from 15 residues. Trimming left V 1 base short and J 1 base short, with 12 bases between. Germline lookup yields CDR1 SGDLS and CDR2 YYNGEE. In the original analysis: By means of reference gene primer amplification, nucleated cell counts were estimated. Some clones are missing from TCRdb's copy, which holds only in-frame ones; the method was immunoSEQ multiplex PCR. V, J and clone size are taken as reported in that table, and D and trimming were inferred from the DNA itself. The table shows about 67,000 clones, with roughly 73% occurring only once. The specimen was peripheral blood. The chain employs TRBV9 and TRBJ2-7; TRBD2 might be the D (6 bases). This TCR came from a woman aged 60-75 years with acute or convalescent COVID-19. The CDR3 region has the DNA TGTGCCAGCAGCGTATCTCCGGAGGGTTCCTACGAGCAGTACTTC. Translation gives CASSVSPEGSYEQYF.